Below, 24 T cell receptor beta chains from the same sample are listed, as sequenced in a study of regulatory T cells in long-lasting Graves disease. Assembly of TCR beta libraries relied on iRepertoire HTBI primers together with Arm-PCR of CDR3 regions. TCRdb redid the calling of the multiplex PCR reads with MiXCR, one entry per CDR3 protein. The table includes hundreds of thousands of distinct CDR3 sequences, approximately 15% detected once. Stated time point: newly diagnosed GD, antithyroid drugs for less than 3 months. PBMC-derived RNA was used for the TCR library. These data are also associated with another study on T cells in Graves' hyperthyroidism and ophthalmopathy.

Sequencing was performed on peripheral blood mononuclear cells (PBMCs), taken at new diagnosis, from a patient treated with antithyroid drugs. These TCRs come from a woman aged 25 to 39 with Graves disease.

This rearrangement joins TRBV7-9 to TRBJ2-3; tentatively, D is TRBD1 or TRBD2 (5 bases each). Germline CDR1 SEHNR, CDR2 FQNEAQ (reference sequence). There are 16 residues in the CDR3. V lost 5 bases and J 3 bases, leaving 18 bases between the germline ends. The CDR3 DNA sequence: TGTGCCAGCAGCCGCCCCGTTGGGGGACCAACAGATACGCAGTATTTT. Amino acid sequence: CASSRPVGGPTDTQYF.

This clonotype was observed many times. The rearrangement joins TRBV2 to TRBJ1-6; unclear D gene. V lost 5 bases, J lost 5 bases, and 10 bases lay in between. CDR3 length: 14 amino acids. The germline V gene has CDR1 SNHLY and CDR2 FYNNEI. The CDR3 region has the DNA TGTGCCAGCAGTCGAGACGGAAATAATTCACCCCTCCACTTT. This sequence encodes CASSRDGNNSPLHF.

The chain combines TRBV5-1 with TRBJ2-2; D is perhaps TRBD1 (5 bases). The CDR3 consists of 15 residues. V lost 1 base to trimming and J lost 1 base, with 8 bases between them. The V gene's germline CDR1 is SGHRS and CDR2 YFSETQ. CDR3 in amino acids: CASSLNRQNTGELFF. The CDR3 DNA sequence: TGCGCCAGCAGCTTGAACAGGCAGAACACCGGGGAGCTGTTTTTT.

The rearrangement links TRBV2 to TRBJ2-7, with TRBD2 matching over 7 bases. Germline-derived CDR1 and CDR2 are SNHLY and FYNNEI. CDR3 size: 14 residues. After removal of 7 bases from V and 4 bases from J, the junction contained 10 bases not matched to a gene. The CDR3 is CASNAVAGGYEQYF. CDR3 nucleotides: TGTGCCAGCAATGCGGTAGCGGGTGGATACGAGCAGTACTTC.

This clonotype came up many times. This chain joins TRBV7-2 and TRBJ1-2; TRBD1 is a possible D gene (6 bases). With 5 bases removed from V and 8 bases from J, the gap between germline ends came to 21 bases. Germline assignment: CDR1 SGHTA and CDR2 FQGNSA. The CDR3 runs 15 residues. This CDR3 is CASSVGGSLARGYTF. The CDR3, as DNA: TGTGCCAGCAGCGTAGGGGGGAGCCTCGCGAGGGGCTACACCTTC.

Only a few counts were recorded for this clonotype. A junction end diverges from the germline sequence, so it may reflect a read error. The CDR3 bases are TGTGCCAGCAGCCCGAGGGGATCGAACACCGGGGAGCTGTTTTTT. Translated, it gives CASSPRGSNTGELFF. This chain links TRBV4-1 with TRBJ2-2; D is perhaps TRBD1 or TRBD2 (5 bases each). CDR3 length: 15 residues. Germline-derived CDR1 and CDR2 are MGHRA and YSYEKL.

The chain has TRBV15 and TRBJ2-4; the match to TRBD2 covers 9 bases. The CDR3 loop spans 15 amino acids. With 2 bases clipped from V and 4 bases from J, the junction kept 3 bases outside the gene matches. Germline CDR1 is LNHNV and CDR2 is YYDKDF (reference sequence). The CDR3 DNA follows: TGTGCCACCAGCAGATCTAGCGGGAATAAAAACATTCAGTACTTC. It specifies CATSRSSGNKNIQYF.

V usage is TRBV5-8 and J usage is TRBJ2-3, with D tentatively TRBD1 or TRBD2 (5 bases each). The CDR3 covers 15 residues. Trimming removed 0 bases from V and 2 bases from J, with 10 bases in between. Germline V gives CDR1 SGHTS, CDR2 YDEGEE. CDR3 amino acids: CASSLGGAATDTQYF. Written as DNA, the CDR3 is TGTGCCAGCAGCTTGGGAGGGGCAGCCACAGATACGCAGTATTTT. Using reference TRBV5-8 and TRBJ2-3 for the parts outside the CDR3, the full variable domain is EAGVTQSPTHLIKTRGQQATLRCSPISGHTSVYWYQQALGLGLQFLLWYDEGEERNRGNFPPRFSGRQFPNYSSELNVNALELEDSALYLCASSLGGAATDTQYFGPGTRLTVL.

This clonotype was recorded many times. The chain carries TRBV12-3 or TRBV12-4 and TRBJ2-1; 8 bases are a match to TRBD1. CDR3 length equals 15 residues. With V trimmed by 7 bases and J by 9 bases, 14 bases remained unmatched. This chain's CDR3 is CASTNTGQGAIEQFF. Written as DNA, the CDR3 is TGTGCCAGCACCAATACCGGCCAGGGGGCCATTGAGCAGTTCTTC.

The chain carries TRBV3-1 and TRBJ2-7; 15 bases fit TRBD2. With V trimmed by 3 bases and J by 3 bases, 3 bases remained unmatched. CDR1 is LGHDT, CDR2 YNNKEL, per germline (reference sequence). The CDR3 is made up of 16 amino acids. The CDR3 protein is CASSQGLAGGYYEQYF. The CDR3 region has the DNA TGTGCCAGCAGCCAGGGACTAGCGGGGGGCTACTACGAGCAGTACTTC.

This clonotype has a handful of counts. CDR3 protein: CASRNRGGIQPQHF. In nucleotides, the CDR3 is TGTGCCAGCAGGAACAGGGGGGGGATCCAGCCCCAGCATTTT. The gene calls are TRBV28 and TRBJ1-5; 8 nucleotides align to TRBD1. With V trimmed by 6 bases and J by 7 bases, 8 bases remained unmatched. CDR3 length: 14 residues. Germline loops: CDR1 MDHEN, CDR2 SYDVKM.

This clonotype was counted many times. This chain links TRBV11-1 with TRBJ2-1, with a possible D match to TRBD2 (5 bases). The CDR3 is 18 amino acids. Per germline, CDR1 SGHAT and CDR2 FQDESV (reference sequence). Trimming pared 5 bases from V and 7 bases from J, leaving 27 bases between. CDR3 amino acids: CASSRIVLGEGLSNEQFF. The DNA of the CDR3 is TGTGCCAGCAGCCGTATAGTACTAGGCGAAGGCCTATCGAATGAGCAGTTCTTC.

A remark on this clonotype: Being one base from a much bigger clone, this may be a read error. The chain couples TRBV6-1 to TRBJ2-1; perhaps TRBD1 as D (5 bases). The V gene's germline CDR1 is MNHNS and CDR2 SASEGT. This CDR3 spans 15 amino acids. V was clipped by 5 bases and J by 2 bases, with 13 bases between them. CDR3 amino acids: CASSSDRKTYNEQFF. DNA of the CDR3: TGTGCCAGCAGTAGCGACAGAAAGACCTACAATGAGCAGTTCTTC.

The sample holds many counts of this clonotype. The V and J genes are TRBV5-4 and TRBJ2-1; 8 bases map to TRBD2. This CDR3 is built from 16 residues. Germline lookup yields CDR1 SGHNT and CDR2 YYREEE (reference sequence). Trimming took 0 bases from V and 3 from J; bases not matched to a gene: 5. CDR3 DNA sequence: TGTGCCAGCAGCTTGGCCGGAAGCGGGGGCTACAATGAGCAGTTCTTC. It specifies CASSLAGSGGYNEQFF. Full variable domain (remainder filled in from reference TRBV5-4 and TRBJ2-1): ETGVTQSPTHLIKTRGQQVTLRCSSQSGHNTVSWYQQALGQGPQFIFQYYREEENGRGNFPPRFSGLQFPNYSSELNVNALELDDSALYLCASSLAGSGGYNEQFFGPGTRLTVL.

This clonotype was seen only a few times. The chain recombines TRBV19 with TRBJ2-2; TRBD1 aligns across 7 bases. The CDR3 sequence is 17 residues long. Germline trimming cut 6 bases from V and 5 bases from J; bases unmatched to any gene: 15. Germline V CDR1 and CDR2: LNHDA, SQIVND (reference sequence). The CDR3 region is CASREGAFASYTGELFF. Written as DNA, the CDR3 is TGTGCCAGTAGAGAGGGGGCTTTCGCTTCGTATACCGGGGAGCTGTTTTTT.

J is TRBJ2-7 and V is TRBV7-9; unclear D gene. Trimming took 5 bases from V and 7 from J, leaving 12 bases between them. This CDR3 region has 12 residues. Germline V lookup: CDR1 SEHNR, CDR2 FQNEAQ (reference sequence). CDR3: CASSPSMGEQYF. The CDR3 DNA is TGTGCCAGCAGCCCGTCTATGGGGGAGCAGTACTTC.

A few counts support this clonotype. The chain joins TRBV7-9 to TRBJ2-7; no firm D call. Germline lookup yields CDR1 SEHNR and CDR2 FQNEAQ (reference sequence). The CDR3 contains 14 residues. V lost 1 base and J 2 bases, leaving 9 bases between the germline ends. Here the CDR3 DNA reads TGTGCCAGCAGCTTAGTTTCAGGCGCCTACGAGCAGTACTTC. Amino acids: CASSLVSGAYEQYF.

The chain couples TRBV30 to TRBJ2-7; TRBD2 aligns across 7 bases. Trimming at V came to 8 bases and at J to 0 bases, leaving 7 bases not matched to a gene. Germline V gives CDR1 GTSNPN, CDR2 SVGIG (reference sequence). This CDR3 has 13 residues. CDR3: CARGGVNSYEQYF. For the CDR3, the DNA is TGTGCCCGGGGAGGGGTTAACTCCTACGAGCAGTACTTC.

This clonotype came up many times. V usage is TRBV20-1 and J usage is TRBJ1-5; no reliable D call. V lost 5 bases to trimming and J lost 3 bases, with 11 bases between them. The length of the CDR3 is 13 residues. Germline CDR1 and CDR2: DFQATT and SNEGSKA (reference sequence). The CDR3 DNA is TGCAGTGCTGACGACTGGCCCAATCAGCCCCAGCATTTT. This translates into CSADDWPNQPQHF.

V is TRBV4-1 and J is TRBJ2-7; D may be TRBD1 (5 bases). Per the germline V gene, CDR1 is MGHRA and CDR2 is YSYEKL. V dropped 3 bases and J dropped 6 bases, with 18 bases sitting between them. The CDR3 has 15 residues. The CDR3 reads CASSQAADTGAEQYF. DNA of the CDR3: TGCGCCAGCAGCCAGGCCGCGGACACCGGCGCCGAGCAGTACTTC.

A remark on this clonotype: Without the conserved terminal phenylalanine or tryptophan, this CDR3 likely stems from a read error. V is TRBV10-3 and J is TRBJ1-1, with no clear D. Germline V gene lookup returns CDR1 ENHRY and CDR2 SYGVKD. The CDR3 extends over 14 amino acids. V lost 7 bases, J lost 3 bases, and 15 bases lay in between. The CDR3 reads CAINSGEVHTEAFS. The DNA of the CDR3 is TGTGCCATCAACTCCGGGGAGGTTCACACTGAAGCTTTCTCT.

This clonotype occurred a few times. The rearrangement links TRBV20-1 to TRBJ2-4; a possible D gene is TRBD1 (5 bases). This CDR3 region has 16 residues. V gave up 1 base and J gave up 7 bases, with 20 bases separating them. Germline assignment: CDR1 DFQATT and CDR2 SNEGSKA (reference sequence). DNA for the CDR3: TGCAGTGCTAGAGGTTTGATGGGGCCAGCAGGGAACATTCAGTACTTC. Its protein is CSARGLMGPAGNIQYF.

The chain employs TRBV3-1 and TRBJ1-6, with 8 bases that match TRBD1. Germline CDR1 reads LGHDT; CDR2 reads YNNKEL (reference sequence). The CDR3 runs 16 residues. The V and J ends lost 4 bases and 10 bases, in that order; junction bases with no gene match: 12. CDR3 loop: CASSPPRGQVASPLHF. CDR3 nucleotides: TGTGCCAGCAGCCCCCCACGGGGACAGGTAGCGTCACCCCTCCACTTT.

In regard to this clonotype: One end of the junction varies from germline; a read error may be responsible. The V call is TRBV2, the J call TRBJ2-2; D possibly corresponds to TRBD2 (5 bases). The CDR3 extends over 13 amino acids. The germline V gene has CDR1 SNHLY and CDR2 FYNNEI. CDR3 in DNA: TGTGCCAGCAGGATGCTGAGGTCCGGGGAGCTGATTTTT. Protein sequence: CASRMLRSGELIF.